The 15 T cell receptor beta chains below come from one sample, sequenced in a study of lymphopenia after photon versus proton radiotherapy. Some clones are missing from TCRdb's copy, which holds only in-frame ones; the method was immunoSEQ multiplex PCR. The table records roughly 150,000 clones, roughly nine tenths of them present only once. The material sequenced was peripheral blood, taken from a patient treated with photon-based radiotherapy. The receptors stem from a middle-aged man with gastric cancer.

The rearrangement uses TRBV29-1 and TRBJ2-1; TRBD2 matches 8 bases. V was clipped by 0 bases and J by 7 bases; unmatched bases: 5. This CDR3 comprises 14 residues. CDR1 and CDR2 from the germline V gene are SQVTM and ANQGSEA. CDR3 sequence (DNA): TGCAGCGTTGAAGATCTCGGGGGGGAGAATGAGCAGTTCTTC. Translation gives CSVEDLGGENEQFF.

This chain joins TRBV7-3 and TRBJ2-1, with D maybe TRBD1 (6 bases). V lost 1 base, J lost 10 bases, and 11 bases lay in between. Germline assignment: CDR1 SGHTA and CDR2 FQGTGA. CDR3 size: 13 residues. The CDR3 DNA is TGTGCCAGCAGCTTAAGACCGGACAGCGAGCAGTTCTTC. Its translation: CASSLRPDSEQFF.

V is TRBV5-8 and J is TRBJ2-7; 7 bases line up with TRBD1. This CDR3 has 13 residues. From germline, CDR1 is SGHTS and CDR2 YDEGEE. After removal of 0 bases from V and 3 bases from J, the junction contained 0 bases not matched to a gene. The DNA of the CDR3 is TGTGCCAGCAGCTTGGACAGGGGCTACGAGCAGTACTTC. Translating gives CASSLDRGYEQYF.

The chain recombines TRBV2 with TRBJ2-2; 12 bases line up with TRBD2. From germline, CDR1 is SNHLY and CDR2 FYNNEI. This CDR3 has 16 amino acids. After removal of 6 bases from V and 5 bases from J, the junction contained 7 bases not matched to a gene. CDR3 in DNA: TGTGCCAGCAGCCTCGGACTAGCGGGACGGACCGGGGAGCTGTTTTTT. This gives the protein CASSLGLAGRTGELFF.

The chain employs TRBV9 and TRBJ2-1, with 8 positions matching TRBD2. V shed 0 bases, J shed 6 bases, and the junction held 11 bases outside the gene matches. This CDR3 region has 17 residues. CDR1 and CDR2 from the germline V gene are SGDLS and YYNGEE. The CDR3 is CASSVEVPGLDPNEQFF. The CDR3 nucleotides read TGTGCCAGCAGCGTAGAGGTTCCGGGACTAGACCCCAATGAGCAGTTCTTC.

V usage is TRBV30 and J usage is TRBJ2-3; tentatively, D is TRBD1 (5 bases). Deletions cut 6 bases from V and 5 bases from J, with 21 bases between. Germline CDR1 is GTSNPN and CDR2 is SVGIG (reference sequence). The CDR3 length is 15 residues. The CDR3 spells CACPPTQGTGDTQYF. In DNA form, the CDR3 reads TGTGCCTGCCCCCCGACCCAGGGAACCGGAGATACGCAGTATTTT.

The rearrangement links TRBV25-1 to TRBJ1-1; 7 positions agree with TRBD1. Germline CDR1 reads MGHDK; CDR2 reads SYGVNS. CDR3 size: 15 residues. The V and J ends lost 2 bases and 6 bases, in that order; junction bases with no gene match: 9. CDR3 nucleotide sequence: TGTGCCAGCAGTGAAGCAGGGGTAGGGGGCCCTGAAGCTTTCTTT. It encodes CASSEAGVGGPEAFF.

This clone occurred once. The rearrangement joins TRBV7-9 to TRBJ2-7, with D maybe TRBD1 (6 bases). The CDR3 is made up of 14 amino acids. Trimming stripped 5 bases from V and 4 bases from J, with 15 bases between. The germline CDR1 and CDR2 sequences are SEHNR and FQNEAQ (reference sequence). The CDR3 nucleotides are TGTGCCAGCAGCCTACGGGACAAATCTTACGAGCAGTACTTC. Translating gives CASSLRDKSYEQYF.

This clone occurred a few times. The chain has TRBV28 and TRBJ2-7; D unclear. CDR1 is MDHEN and CDR2 is SYDVKM in the germline V gene. Trimming stripped 2 bases from V and 6 bases from J, with 5 bases between. The CDR3 contains 11 residues. The CDR3 nucleotides are TGTGCCAGCAGTTTAAACGCCGAGCAGTACTTC. This translates into CASSLNAEQYF.

The chain carries TRBV30 and TRBJ2-7; either TRBD1 or TRBD2 may fit D (5 bases each). The germline V gene has CDR1 GTSNPN and CDR2 SVGIG (reference sequence). V was pared by 1 base and J by 1 base, with 5 bases between. This CDR3 is 12 amino acids long. The CDR3 region has the DNA TGTGCCTGGAGTGGGGGGTCCTACGAGCAGTACTTC. Its translation: CAWSGGSYEQYF. The whole variable domain, remainder taken from reference TRBV30 and TRBJ2-7, is SQTIHQWPATLVQPVGSPLSLECTVEGTSNPNLYWYRQAAGRGLQLLFYSVGIGQISSEVPQNLSASRPQDRQFILSSKKLLLSDSGFYLCAWSGGSYEQYFGPGTRLTVT.

The rearrangement uses TRBV18 and TRBJ2-7; D is unresolved. This CDR3 has 16 amino acids. Trimming took off 1 base at V and 0 bases at J, with 13 bases between the two ends. CDR1 is KGHSH, CDR2 LQKENI, per germline. In DNA form, the CDR3 reads TGTGCCAGCTCACCACACCCACCGGGTAGCTCCTACGAGCAGTACTTC. The encoded protein is CASSPHPPGSSYEQYF. The full variable domain, completed using reference TRBV18 and TRBJ2-7, is NAGVMQNPRHLVRRRGQEARLRCSPMKGHSHVYWYRQLPEEGLKFMVYLQKENIIDESGMPKERFSAEFPKEGPSILRIQQVVRGDSAAYFCASSPHPPGSSYEQYFGPGTRLTVT.

Comment on this clone: Germline is not matched at one junction end, which may reflect a read error. The chain joins TRBV6-1 to TRBJ1-1, with unresolved D. The germline V gene has CDR1 MNHNS and CDR2 SASEGT. The CDR3 totals 13 residues. The DNA for the CDR3 is TGTGCCAGCAGGGAAGGACCGGACACTGAAGCTTTCTTT. It is translated as CASREGPDTEAFF.

The V gene is TRBV4-2, the J gene TRBJ1-4, with unresolved D. Germline V gene lookup returns CDR1 LGHNA and CDR2 YNFKEQ. V lost 4 bases and J lost 5, with 11 bases in between. CDR3 length equals 14 residues. The CDR3 region is CASSPTAANEKLFF. The DNA of the CDR3 is TGTGCCAGCAGCCCCACGGCGGCCAATGAAAAACTGTTTTTT.

The V gene is TRBV5-1, the J gene TRBJ2-5; D may be TRBD2 (5 bases). With 2 bases removed from V and 4 bases from J, the gap between germline ends came to 9 bases. This CDR3 contains 13 residues. The V gene's germline CDR1 is SGHRS and CDR2 YFSETQ. CDR3 residues: CASSFGSSETQYF. For the CDR3, the DNA is TGCGCCAGCAGCTTTGGGAGTTCAGAGACCCAGTACTTC.

This CDR3 is CASSIVGTSGITYEQYF. CDR3 DNA: TGTGCCAGCAGTATAGTTGGGACTAGCGGGATCACCTACGAGCAGTACTTC. The genes are TRBV7-2 and TRBJ2-7, with TRBD2 matching over 13 bases. The V gene's germline CDR1 is SGHTA and CDR2 FQGNSA. The ends lost 6 bases at V and 2 bases at J; junction bases unmatched: 10. The CDR3 has 17 amino acids. The complete variable domain, with remaining parts taken from reference TRBV7-2 and TRBJ2-7, reads GAGVSQSPSNKVTEKGKDVELRCDPISGHTALYWYRQSLGQGLEFLIYFQGNSAPDKSGLPSDRFSAERTGGSVSTLTIQRTQQEDSAVYLCASSIVGTSGITYEQYFGPGTRLTVT.